What follows is one TCR beta chain and its context. Antigen: not known. Study-wide results and limits: Greatest tumor Treg TCR overlap was with tumor naive CD4+ cells.

Semi-nested PCR with Nested Universal Primer A followed constant-region reverse priming of full-length variable regions. TCRdb analysed the 5' RACE reads with MiXCR anew, one entry per CDR3 protein. The sample holds approximately 60,000 distinct CDR3 sequences, around 21% seen once. The length of the CDR3 is 14 residues. J was trimmed by 7 bases and V by 0 bases; bases with no gene match: 5. The germline V gene has CDR1 KGHDR and CDR2 SFDVKD. Tregs were sorted as CD4+CD25+CD127-/low cells. This clonotype was obtained from a female donor with breast cancer. The gene calls are TRBV24-1 and TRBJ2-7; 7 nucleotides agree with TRBD1. The sample consisted of tumor-infiltrating Tregs sorted from the breast tumor. The CDR3 bases are TGTGCCACCAGTGATTTGCGACAGGGTGGGGAGCAGTACTTC. Translated, it gives CATSDLRQGGEQYF.